Below, one T cell receptor (beta chain) is given with its context. The sample originates from a study of T cells in Graves' hyperthyroidism and ophthalmopathy. The CDR3 sequence is 16 residues long. V lost 6 bases to trimming and J lost 3 bases, with 18 bases between them. Germline V gene lookup returns CDR1 SNHLY and CDR2 FYNNEI. RNA transcripts gave rise to amplified TCR beta CDR3 regions. The TCR CDR3 first-round RT-PCR relied on the HTBI primer set. TCRdb ran MiXCR on the multiplex PCR reads and lists one entry per CDR3 protein. In the table there are 700,000 or so distinct CDR3 sequences, 16% of which are singletons.

The source of this sequence is a man younger than 35 with Graves' hyperthyroidism. Sequencing used blood. This chain links TRBV2 with TRBJ1-5, with D perhaps matching TRBD1 (6 bases). The chain's CDR3 is CASRGAGVRNNQPQHF. For the CDR3, the DNA is TGTGCCAGCAGGGGGGCAGGGGTACGGAACAATCAGCCCCAGCATTTT.